This T cell receptor (beta chain) was documented in a study of cytotoxic CD8 clonotypes in ibrutinib-treated CLL. Germline loops: CDR1 SGHTA, CDR2 FQGTGA. This CDR3 spans 17 amino acids. V was clipped by 1 base and J by 4 bases; unmatched bases: 6. The method was immunoSEQ multiplex PCR; TCRdb's version includes in-frame clones alone and lacks a portion of them. The data contain roughly 150,000 clones, about 78% of them singletons. The sample was PBMCs, taken after 24 months of ibrutinib treatment. The J gene is TRBJ2-3, the V gene TRBV7-3, with TRBD2 identical over 12 bases. The receptor was derived from a human donor with chronic lymphocytic leukemia. The CDR3, as DNA: TGTGCCAGCAGCTTAATGGGACTAGCGGGTGGGGCAGATACGCAGTATTTT. This encodes CASSLMGLAGGADTQYF.